The present TCR beta chain was sequenced within a study of blood T cells in healthy people across ages (dated by TCRdb to about 2015). Describing the broader study: Template switching captured roughly one uniquely barcoded TCR beta cDNA molecule per two T cells in model experiments. Age-related changes in TCR beta repertoire diversity were measured in the study by deep sequencing normalized with unique cDNA molecular identifiers. Two additional independent replicas of 1 million unique cDNA reads from the same blood draw were analyzed for two donors (one aged 18 to 30 and one aged 80 or older). The donors were split into four age groups: young (average around 15 years), middle-aged (nearly 40), aged (over 55) and long-lived (about 74). To avoid experimental bias, donors of different ages were spread randomly across the sequencing lanes. What the work shows at the level of the full study, not this receptor alone: As age increased, observed TCR beta diversity per million T cells dropped in a roughly linear way, and a significant reduction was already evident by age 40. Because the CMV infection status of the donors was unknown, age-related changes in expanded clonotypes may potentially have been confounded. A strong correlation was found between observed TCR beta diversity and the percentage of naive T cells measured by flow cytometry. Estimates of total diversity based on one million sequenced T cells were considered lower bounds and underestimates. Compared with the aged group, more naive CD4+ T cells, fewer expanded clones and increased TCR diversity were shown by the long-lived group, suggesting age selection. Because profiling used bulk unsorted PBMCs, naive and antigen-experienced compartments could not be compared conclusively.

The table lists this clonotype with a few counts. Its recognized antigen is unknown. No much larger clonotype is one base removed from it; base qualities were not supplied. The approximately 40 donors, aged roughly 6 to 100 years, were systemically healthy Caucasian individuals from Russia. About 10 milliliters of peripheral blood were drawn from each donor into EDTA-treated Vacutainer tubes. Ficoll-Paque density-gradient centrifugation was used to isolate PBMCs, with at least 6.5 million per sample. Trizol reagent was used to extract total RNA from the PBMCs, yielding at least 6 micrograms per sample. For every donor, an aliquot of PBMCs went through flow cytometry to measure the percentages of naive CD45RAhigh/CD27high T cells. Library preparation employed 5' RACE. The sequencer was an Illumina HiSeq 2500. A second roughly 7 to 12 cycle PCR used a sample-barcoded 5' primer and a J-beta primer mix. A template-switch 5' adaptor carrying 12 random nucleotides introduced a unique molecular identifier onto each TCR beta cDNA molecule. At least 3 million CDR3-containing paired-end reads were obtained from each sample. First-strand cDNA was synthesized from all RNA with the Mint cDNA synthesis kit, primed by a TRBC-specific oligonucleotide. After uracil-DNA glycosylase treatment, a first 18-cycle PCR used universal primers M1SS and BC2_uni_R on all cDNA. The authors' analysis ran thus. For normalization, 1 million high-quality reads, each with a distinct molecular identifier, were randomly selected from each sample. Instead of being binned into consensus sequences, reads with shared molecular identifiers were discarded. CDR3 identification, clonotype clustering and error correction used MiTCR with a Q25 quality threshold and the strictest error-elimination algorithm. A nonparametric unseen species model with Euler transformation was used to estimate a lower bound on total TCR beta diversity. TCRdb reran the public reads through fastp at Q25 and MiXCR, keeping productive beta chains. For every CDR3 protein sequence, its rows merge into one entry that carries the most common genes and DNA. The V and J calls and clone size come from TCRdb's table, not from the authors' own analysis. The sample data list roughly 2 million distinct CDR3 sequences, and just under 50% of these were observed just once. The ten largest clones represent 2% to 2.5% of the sample.

Reading the germline V gene (reference sequence) gives CDR1 DFQATT and CDR2 SNEGSKA. There are 15 amino acids in the CDR3, from cysteine to phenylalanine inclusive. CDR3 DNA only is kept here, 45 bases in frame from base 1. V and J are truncated by 1 base and 4 bases respectively, leaving an intervening sequence of 16 bases. Sequencing was carried out using blood. In this chain, TRBV20-1 is recombined with TRBJ2-5, with no D gene named confidently. The TCR was taken from a woman between 40 and 50 years old in good health. The CDR3 here reads CSARAEFEIGETQYF. The DNA sequence is TGCAGTGCTAGAGCAGAGTTTGAAATAGGAGAGACCCAGTACTTC.